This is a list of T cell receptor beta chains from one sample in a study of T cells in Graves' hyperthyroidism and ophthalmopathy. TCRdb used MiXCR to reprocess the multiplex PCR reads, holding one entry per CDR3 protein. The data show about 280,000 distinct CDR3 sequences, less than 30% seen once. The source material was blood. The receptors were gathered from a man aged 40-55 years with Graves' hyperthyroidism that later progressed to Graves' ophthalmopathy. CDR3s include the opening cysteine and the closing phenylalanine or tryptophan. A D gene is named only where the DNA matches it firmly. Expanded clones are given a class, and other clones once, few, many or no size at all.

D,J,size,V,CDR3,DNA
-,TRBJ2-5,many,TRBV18,CASSPGPISGSETQYF,TGTGCCAGCTCACCAGGGCCAATCTCTGGTTCAGAGACCCAGTACTTC
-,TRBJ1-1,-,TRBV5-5,CASSYDTVGMNTEAFF,TGTGCCAGCAGCTACGACACGGTTGGGATGAACACTGAAGCTTTCTTT
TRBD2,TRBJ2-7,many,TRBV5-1,CASSLIGGGSVGEQYF,TGCGCCAGCAGCTTGATTGGAGGCGGGAGTGTGGGCGAGCAGTACTTC
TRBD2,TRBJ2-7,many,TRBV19,CASRRTSPGDEQYF,TGTGCCAGTAGACGGACTAGTCCTGGAGACGAGCAGTACTTC
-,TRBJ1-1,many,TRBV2,CASRAGENTEAFF,TGTGCCAGCAGGGCCGGGGAGAACACTGAAGCTTTCTTT
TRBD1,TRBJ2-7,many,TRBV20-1,CSAREGQNYEQYF,TGCAGTGCTAGAGAGGGACAGAACTACGAGCAGTACTTC
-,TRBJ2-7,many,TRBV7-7,CASSLRDVGPYEQYF,TGTGCTAGCAGCTTAAGAGACGTTGGCCCCTACGAGCAGTACTTC
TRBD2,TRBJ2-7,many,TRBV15,CATSRSLTSGSREQYF,TGTGCCACCAGCCGTTCCCTGACTAGCGGGAGTCGAGAGCAGTACTTC
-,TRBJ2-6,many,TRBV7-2,CASSYSHRGANVLTF,TGTGCCAGCAGCTACAGTCACCGGGGGGCCAACGTCCTGACTTTC
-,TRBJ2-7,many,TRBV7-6,CASSLEINRAYEQYF,TGTGCCAGCAGCTTAGAGATTAACAGGGCCTACGAGCAGTACTTC
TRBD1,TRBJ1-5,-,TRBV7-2,CASSLGDSGNQPQHF,TGTGCCAGCAGCTTAGGGGACAGTGGCAATCAGCCCCAGCATTTT
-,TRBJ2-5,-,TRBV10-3,CAISLGRLQETQYF,TGTGCCATCAGCCTTGGGAGATTGCAAGAGACCCAGTACTTC
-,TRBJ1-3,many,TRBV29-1,CSVDGSLGNTIYF,TGCAGCGTTGACGGCAGCTTAGGAAACACCATATATTTT
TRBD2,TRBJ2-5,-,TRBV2,CASHRLAGESGTQYF,TGTGCCAGCCACAGACTAGCGGGAGAGTCAGGGACCCAGTACTTC
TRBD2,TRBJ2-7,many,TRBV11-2,CASSLEGTSGSGRNEQYF,TGTGCCAGCAGCTTAGAAGGGACTAGCGGGAGTGGTAGGAACGAGCAGTACTTC
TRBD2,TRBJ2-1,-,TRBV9,CASSVAGGFYNEQFF,TGTGCCAGCAGCGTAGCGGGGGGATTCTACAATGAGCAGTTCTTC
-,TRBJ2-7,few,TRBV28,CASTTGGTDIYEQYF,TGTGCCAGCACCACAGGAGGGACAGACATCTACGAGCAGTACTTC
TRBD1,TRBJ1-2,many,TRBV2,CASRDSGTGGGGYTF,TGTGCCAGCAGGGACTCCGGGACAGGGGGAGGCGGCTACACCTTC
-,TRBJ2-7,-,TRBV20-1,CSAWGGGQSYEQYF,TGCAGTGCTTGGGGGGGGGGACAGAGCTACGAGCAGTACTTC
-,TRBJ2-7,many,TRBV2,CASALGPTYEQYF,TGTGCCAGCGCTCTGGGACCAACCTACGAGCAGTACTTC
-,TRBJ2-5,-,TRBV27,CASSRRVAGQETQYF,TGTGCCAGCAGTCGCCGAGTGGCGGGACAGGAGACCCAGTACTTC
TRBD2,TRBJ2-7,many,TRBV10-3,CAISGGLAGKTLIYEQCF,TGTGCCATCAGTGGGGGACTAGCGGGAAAAACCCTCATTTACGAGCAGTGCTTC
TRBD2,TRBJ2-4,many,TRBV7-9,CASSPTGGTKNIQYF,TGTGCCAGCAGCCCGACGGGAGGAACCAAAAACATTCAGTACTTC
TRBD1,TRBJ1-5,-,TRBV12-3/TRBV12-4,CASSSDREHQPQHF,TGTGCCAGCAGCTCAGACAGGGAACATCAGCCCCAGCATTTT
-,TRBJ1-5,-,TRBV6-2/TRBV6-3,CASTTGRETQPQHF,TGTGCCAGCACCACGGGGAGGGAAACCCAGCCCCAGCATTTT
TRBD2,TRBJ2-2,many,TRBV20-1,CSARGGAGVGELFF,TGCAGTGCCCGAGGGGGAGCGGGGGTCGGGGAGCTGTTTTTT
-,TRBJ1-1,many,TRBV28,CASTVRDLGTEAFF,TGTGCCAGCACCGTACGGGATCTCGGCACTGAAGCTTTCTTT
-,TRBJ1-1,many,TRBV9,CASSVEGVRTEAFF,TGTGCCAGCAGCGTAGAGGGAGTTAGGACTGAAGCTTTCTTT
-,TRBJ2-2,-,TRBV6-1,CASSKETGELFF,TGTGCCAGCAGTAAAGAAACCGGGGAGCTGTTTTTT
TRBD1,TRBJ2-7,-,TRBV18,CASSTRQGYYEQYF,TGTGCCAGCTCAACCCGACAGGGCTACTACGAGCAGTACTTC